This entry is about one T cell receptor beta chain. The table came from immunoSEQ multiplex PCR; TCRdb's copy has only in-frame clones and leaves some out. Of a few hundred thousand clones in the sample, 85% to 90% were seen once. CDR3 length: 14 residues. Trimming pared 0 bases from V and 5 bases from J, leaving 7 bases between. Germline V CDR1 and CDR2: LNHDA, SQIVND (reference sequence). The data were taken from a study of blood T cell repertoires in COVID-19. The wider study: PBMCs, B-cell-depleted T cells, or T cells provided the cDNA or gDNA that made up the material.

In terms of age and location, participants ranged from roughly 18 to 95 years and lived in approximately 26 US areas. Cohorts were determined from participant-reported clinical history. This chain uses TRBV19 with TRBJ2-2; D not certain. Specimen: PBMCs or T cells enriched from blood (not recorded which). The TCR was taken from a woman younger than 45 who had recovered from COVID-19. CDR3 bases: TGTGCCAGTAGTATAGATCGTATGACCGGGGAGCTGTTTTTT. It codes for CASSIDRMTGELFF.